This TCR beta chain is drawn from a study of naive and memory T cell subsets. Study results and limitations: Diversity fell and Gini index rose from naive through CM, EM, EMRA. No ground truth validated the naive and memory repertoire findings. Possibly reflecting memory cells re-expressing CD45RA, a few larger clonotypes occurred in naive repertoires, especially CD8.

Cells stained for CD3, CD4, CD8, CD45RA, CD27 and viability were sorted into four CD45RA/CD27 subsets. Looked up from germline, CDR1 is SGDLS and CDR2 is YYNGEE. The CDR3 is 13 amino acids. The V end was cut by 3 bases, the J end by 6 bases, with 13 bases between. Two oligonucleotides, mixed equimolar, formed the beta constant-region primer covering TRBC1 and TRBC2. Nested alpha and beta constant-region primers with the SP2 primer drove four PCR rounds on ligated cDNA. TCRdb re-analysed the UMI-ligation and nested PCR reads in MiXCR, keeping a single row per CDR3 protein. Here the sample spans some 110,000 distinct CDR3 sequences, about 15% being singletons. Regarding this clonotype: What it recognizes is unknown. A much larger clone differs by one base, so this may be a read error. A read error is likely, as this CDR3 ends without the conserved phenylalanine or tryptophan.

This chain links TRBV9 with TRBJ2-7, with a tentative D call TRBD2 (7 bases). The sample was naive CD8+ T cells from blood. This sequence originates from a human donor in good health. CDR3 loop: CASSEGGGTEQYY. CDR3 DNA sequence: TGTGCCAGCAGCGAGGGAGGGGGTACCGAGCAGTACTAC.